The next 5 T cell receptor beta chains were all read from a single sample in a study of vaccination effects on CD4 cells after COVID-19. Sequenced by immunoSEQ multiplex PCR; TCRdb stores in-frame clones only, minus some. The sample has tens of thousands of clones, roughly 87% seen once. No antigen has been assigned to these receptors. A roughly 10-day culture period preceded the isolation of CD4+ T cells. The sequences come from CD4+ T cells from PBMCs cultured without peptide, collected before COVID-19 vaccination. Source of these receptors: a human donor who received a COVID-19 vaccine.

The J gene is TRBJ1-3, the V gene TRBV5-1; 9 positions agree with TRBD1. Germline CDR1 is SGHRS and CDR2 is YFSETQ. CDR3 length: 19 amino acids. After removal of 0 bases from V and 1 base from J, the junction contained 11 bases not matched to a gene. The DNA for the CDR3 is TGCGCCAGCAGCTTGGCGGGACAGGGTACAGATAGGTCTGGAAACACCATATATTTT. As protein: CASSLAGQGTDRSGNTIYF. The full variable domain, its missing parts supplied by reference TRBV5-1 and TRBJ1-3, is KAGVTQTPRYLIKTRGQQVTLSCSPISGHRSVSWYQQTPGQGLQFLFEYFSETQRNKGNFPGRFSGRQFSNSRSEMNVSTLELGDSALYLCASSLAGQGTDRSGNTIYFGEGSWLTVV.

J is TRBJ2-1 and V is TRBV28, with 13 bases that match TRBD2. The V gene's germline CDR1 is MDHEN and CDR2 SYDVKM. The CDR3 extends over 15 amino acids. The V gene end was trimmed by 6 bases and the J gene end by 10 bases; junction bases not matched to a gene: 9. The CDR3 nucleotides are TGTGCCAGCAGAAGGACTAGCGGGGGCCTGGTAGAGCAGTTCTTC. This gives the protein CASRRTSGGLVEQFF.

This clone has just a few counts. A read error may account for a junction end that differs from germline. The CDR3 coding sequence is TGTGCCAGCAGAGAAGGAGGGCCCCAGCATTTT. Amino acids: CASREGGPQHF. This chain links TRBV2 with TRBJ1-5; no clear D. The CDR3 runs 11 residues. Looked up from germline, CDR1 is SNHLY and CDR2 is FYNNEI.

In regard to this clone: An end of the junction does not agree with germline; a read error may underlie this. The chain joins TRBV24-1 to TRBJ1-1, with D perhaps matching TRBD1 (5 bases). Germline V lookup: CDR1 KGHDR, CDR2 SFDVKD. The CDR3 is 12 residues long. This CDR3 is CAARGVNTEAFF. In DNA, the CDR3 is TGTGCCGCCAGAGGGGTGAACACTGAAGCTTTCTTT.

This clone occurred once. Other nucleotide sequences from this sample produce the same CDR3. The rearrangement uses TRBV5-1 and TRBJ2-5; D gene unclear. Looked up from germline, CDR1 is SGHRS and CDR2 is YFSETQ. This CDR3 comprises 13 residues. V lost 0 bases and J lost 1, with 4 bases in between. CDR3 region: CASSLGGQETQYF. The CDR3 DNA reads as TGCGCCAGCAGCTTGGGAGGCCAAGAGACCCAGTACTTC. Together with reference TRBV5-1 and TRBJ2-5, the CDR3 gives the full variable domain: KAGVTQTPRYLIKTRGQQVTLSCSPISGHRSVSWYQQTPGQGLQFLFEYFSETQRNKGNFPGRFSGRQFSNSRSEMNVSTLELGDSALYLCASSLGGQETQYFGPGTRLLVL.